This entry lists 6 T cell receptor beta chains sequenced from one sample in a study of cytomegalovirus exposure and HLA in healthy donors. Primers included in the PCR were 60 Vbeta and 13 Jbeta primers. Clones were read by immunoSEQ multiplex PCR, and TCRdb kept only the in-frame ones, dropping some. The profile covers about 150,000 clones, with around four fifths appearing a single time and under 5.5% taken by the ten largest. The sequenced material came from PBMCs. The receptors originated from a young man in good health.

The chain links TRBV6-1 to TRBJ1-5; TRBD1 matches at 10 bases. Germline loops: CDR1 MNHNS, CDR2 SASEGT. V lost 7 bases and J lost 6; bases outside the gene matches: 9. This CDR3 has 15 residues. CDR3 DNA: TGTGCCAGCACCGTCGACAGGGGGCAGGGTCAGCCCCAGCATTTT. This sequence encodes CASTVDRGQGQPQHF.

The chain carries TRBV27 and TRBJ2-3; 7 bases are a match to TRBD2. The germline V gene encodes CDR1 MNHEY and CDR2 SMNVEV (reference sequence). CDR3 length equals 14 residues. The trim removed 6 bases at V and 2 bases at J, leaving 5 bases unmatched. The CDR3 DNA reads TGTGCCAGCAGGGCGGGACTAACCACAGATACGCAGTATTTT. Amino acids: CASRAGLTTDTQYF.

The sample holds one count of this clone. The chain joins TRBV27 to TRBJ2-7, with 7 nucleotides matching TRBD1. Losses at the gene ends were 5 bases for V and 1 base for J; bases not matched to a gene: 5. Germline values: CDR1 MNHEY, CDR2 SMNVEV (reference sequence). The CDR3 is 14 residues long. The CDR3 region has the DNA TGTGCCAGCAGTCGGACAGGATCTTCCTACGAGCAGTACTTC. It codes for CASSRTGSSYEQYF.

This clone was detected only once. The chain joins TRBV18 to TRBJ2-2; 10 nucleotides agree with TRBD1. The length of the CDR3 is 17 residues. Germline V gene sequence: CDR1 KGHSH, CDR2 LQKENI. V shed 1 base and J 5 bases; nucleotides not matched to a gene: 7. CDR3 DNA sequence: TGTGCCAGCTCACCACAGGGGACAGGGGATCGAACCGGGGAGCTGTTTTTT. Its translation is CASSPQGTGDRTGELFF.

The chain couples TRBV21-1 to TRBJ2-3; the D call of TRBD1 is as the table states it, not checked on the DNA. TRBV21-1 is reported as a pseudogene. This CDR3 is 12 amino acids long. The CDR3 DNA sequence: TGTGCCACCCAGACAGGGGTGGATACGCAGTATTTT. Its protein is CATQTGVDTQYF.

Only a few counts were recorded for this clone. The chain combines TRBV6-6 with TRBJ2-2, with a tentative D call TRBD2 (6 bases). Trimming shortened V by 5 bases and J by 5 bases, and 9 bases separated the two germline ends. The CDR3 spans 13 residues. Looked up from germline, CDR1 is MNHNY and CDR2 is SVGAGI (reference sequence). CDR3: CASSIRGTGELFF. DNA of the CDR3: TGTGCCAGCAGTATCCGGGGGACCGGGGAGCTGTTTTTT.